One and the same sample provided the 21 T cell receptor beta chains below, sequenced in a study of blood T cell repertoires in COVID-19. This table comes from immunoSEQ multiplex PCR, and its TCRdb copy is limited to in-frame clones, with some not included. The sample has about 520,000 clones, 80% to 90% seen once; the top ten hold more than 3%. The sample consisted of peripheral blood. The receptors stem from a human donor in a cohort sampled during active COVID-19.

The V gene is TRBV30, the J gene TRBJ1-2, with D perhaps TRBD1 (5 bases). This CDR3 has 13 residues. Germline CDR1 is GTSNPN and CDR2 is SVGIG (reference sequence). V shed 4 bases and J shed 4 bases, with 13 bases lying between them. CDR3 bases: TGTGCCTGGATTGGGGCGGTCGGCTATGGCTACACCTTC. Translated: CAWIGAVGYGYTF. Based on the CDR3 plus reference TRBV30 and TRBJ1-2, the full variable domain is SQTIHQWPATLVQPVGSPLSLECTVEGTSNPNLYWYRQAAGRGLQLLFYSVGIGQISSEVPQNLSASRPQDRQFILSSKKLLLSDSGFYLCAWIGAVGYGYTFGSGTRLTVV.

The rearrangement uses TRBV7-3 and TRBJ2-1; D gene ambiguous. The CDR3 extends over 17 amino acids. The V end lost 3 bases, the J end lost 0 bases, and 15 bases lay between the germline ends. The V gene's germline CDR1 is SGHTA and CDR2 FQGTGA. CDR3 bases: TGTGCCAGCAGCTTTGGCGGCGGTTCGAGCTCCTACAATGAGCAGTTCTTC. Translating it yields CASSFGGGSSSYNEQFF.

The chain is built from TRBV5-6 and TRBJ2-7, with D perhaps matching TRBD1 (6 bases). The germline gives CDR1 SGHDT, CDR2 YYEEEE. V shed 0 bases and J shed 5 bases, with 12 bases lying between them. The CDR3 sequence is 14 residues long. CDR3 in DNA: TGTGCCAGCAGCTTGGGGGGGCGGCGGGACGAGCAGTACTTC. Translating it yields CASSLGGRRDEQYF. The whole variable domain, filled in from reference TRBV5-6 and TRBJ2-7, reads DAGVTQSPTHLIKTRGQQVTLRCSPKSGHDTVSWYQQALGQGPQFIFQYYEEEERQRGNFPDRFSGHQFPNYSSELNVNALLLGDSALYLCASSLGGRRDEQYFGPGTRLTVT.

The genes are TRBV19 and TRBJ1-5; possibly TRBD1 for D (5 bases). Germline V gives CDR1 LNHDA, CDR2 SQIVND (reference sequence). This CDR3 contains 14 residues. The V end was cut by 1 base, the J end by 6 bases, with 10 bases between. CDR3 sequence: CASSIGRGSQPQHF. For the CDR3, the DNA is TGTGCCAGTAGTATAGGTAGGGGTAGTCAGCCCCAGCATTTT.

This chain links TRBV4-1 with TRBJ1-6, with D possibly TRBD1 on 5 matching bases. CDR1 is MGHRA, CDR2 YSYEKL, per germline. Trimming shortened V by 2 bases and J by 3 bases, and 8 bases separated the two germline ends. The CDR3 sequence is 15 residues long. CDR3 loop: CASSQSDNYNSPLHF. The CDR3 nucleotides are TGCGCCAGCAGCCAATCGGACAACTATAATTCACCCCTCCACTTT.

The chain carries TRBV6-5 and TRBJ1-1; D remains ambiguous. Per the germline V gene, CDR1 is MNHEY and CDR2 is SVGAGI. The CDR3 runs 10 residues. V dropped 8 bases and J dropped 11 bases, with 12 bases sitting between them. DNA of the CDR3: TGTGCCAGCGAGGAAATCGGGGCTTTCTTT. Encoded protein: CASEEIGAFF.

The chain uses TRBV19 and TRBJ1-5; tentatively, D is TRBD1 (6 bases). The CDR3 sequence is 12 residues long. Trimming left V 9 bases short and J 4 bases short, with 10 bases between. Germline assignment: CDR1 LNHDA and CDR2 SQIVND (reference sequence). CDR3 nucleotide sequence: TGTGCCAGCAGGGGTACAAATCAGCCCCAGCATTTT. Its translation is CASRGTNQPQHF.

This sequence joins TRBV7-8 and TRBJ1-2; the match to TRBD1 covers 7 bases. This CDR3 contains 19 residues. Germline trimming cut 5 bases from V and 2 bases from J; bases unmatched to any gene: 20. Germline V lookup: CDR1 SGHVS, CDR2 FQNEAQ. CDR3 sequence: CASSPFGRQGYGGNYGYTF. CDR3 nucleotide sequence: TGTGCCAGCAGCCCATTTGGGAGACAGGGATACGGCGGCAACTATGGCTACACCTTC.

The CDR3 bases are TGTGCCAGCAGCCAAGATAAGCAGGACTCCTACAATGAGCAGTTCTTC. It specifies CASSQDKQDSYNEQFF. The V call is TRBV4-2, the J call TRBJ2-1; D uncertain. The CDR3 sequence is 16 residues long. Trimming took 0 bases from V and 0 from J, leaving 9 bases between them. Germline V lookup: CDR1 LGHNA, CDR2 YNFKEQ.

This clone was found a few times. The V call is TRBV19, the J call TRBJ1-2, with D perhaps TRBD1 (5 bases). Deletions cut 7 bases from V and 6 bases from J, with 18 bases between. This CDR3 contains 14 residues. Germline lookup yields CDR1 LNHDA and CDR2 SQIVND (reference sequence). The CDR3 bases are TGTGCCAGTACCCTTCGGGGGGTTTTAAATGGCTACACCTTC. Its translation: CASTLRGVLNGYTF. The entire variable domain, with the rest obtained from reference TRBV19 and TRBJ1-2, is as follows: DGGITQSPKYLFRKEGQNVTLSCEQNLNHDAMYWYRQDPGQGLRLIYYSQIVNDFQKGDIAEGYSVSREKKESFPLTVTSAQKNPTAFYLCASTLRGVLNGYTFGSGTRLTVV.

The chain is built from TRBV7-9 and TRBJ1-1; D remains unclear. Trimming took 5 bases from V and 1 from J, leaving 20 bases between them. The CDR3 loop spans 17 amino acids. The germline V gene has CDR1 SEHNR and CDR2 FQNEAQ (reference sequence). Here the CDR3 reads CASSTELRLTENTEAFF. The DNA of the CDR3 is TGTGCCAGCAGCACCGAACTCAGGTTAACGGAGAACACTGAAGCTTTCTTT.

This clone is a singleton in its sample. V and J are TRBV25-1 and TRBJ1-1, with D perhaps matching TRBD1 (5 bases). The germline V gene encodes CDR1 MGHDK and CDR2 SYGVNS. Between the trimmed V and J ends, which lost 7 bases and 2 bases, there was a span of 11 bases. CDR3 size: 13 residues. CDR3 DNA: TGTGCCAGCACTGGACAACTAAACACTGAAGCTTTCTTT. This codes for CASTGQLNTEAFF.

This chain links TRBV6-5 with TRBJ2-1; D unclear. This CDR3 has 14 residues. The V end was cut by 6 bases, the J end by 8 bases, with 17 bases between. Germline V gives CDR1 MNHEY, CDR2 SVGAGI. Written as DNA, the CDR3 is TGTGCCAGCAGCCGGCAGGTGTCAGTAGATGAGCAGTTCTTC. The encoded protein is CASSRQVSVDEQFF.

V gene TRBV15 combines with J gene TRBJ2-7, with 7 positions matching TRBD2. Trimming at V came to 3 bases and at J to 3 bases, leaving 8 bases not matched to a gene. Germline V lookup: CDR1 LNHNV, CDR2 YYDKDF (reference sequence). This CDR3 contains 15 residues. The CDR3 nucleotides read TGTGCCACCAGCAGCCGGGAGGACAAAAACTACGAGCAGTACTTC. It is translated as CATSSREDKNYEQYF.

The J gene is TRBJ1-2, the V gene TRBV15; TRBD1 matches 10 bases. The CDR3 extends over 17 amino acids. With V trimmed by 1 base and J by 4 bases, 9 bases remained unmatched. Germline V gives CDR1 LNHNV, CDR2 YYDKDF (reference sequence). CDR3 residues: CATSRGDLGQGSYGYTF. CDR3 sequence (DNA): TGTGCCACCAGCAGAGGGGATTTGGGACAGGGGAGCTATGGCTACACCTTC. Using reference TRBV15 and TRBJ1-2 for the parts outside the CDR3, the full variable domain is DAMVIQNPRYQVTQFGKPVTLSCSQTLNHNVMYWYQQKSSQAPKLLFHYYDKDFNNEADTPDNFQSRRPNTSFCFLDIRSPGLGDTAMYLCATSRGDLGQGSYGYTFGSGTRLTVV.

The rearrangement uses TRBV3-1 (or the pseudogene TRBV3-2) and TRBJ2-7; perhaps TRBD2 as D (7 bases). The length of the CDR3 is 15 residues. Per germline, CDR1 LGHDT and CDR2 YNNKEL (reference sequence). Trimming left V 5 bases short and J 2 bases short, with 16 bases between. The CDR3 is CASSARGGSPYEQYF. The CDR3 DNA reads as TGTGCCAGCAGCGCCAGGGGCGGGAGTCCCTACGAGCAGTACTTC.

V is TRBV29-1 and J is TRBJ1-2; 8 positions match TRBD1. The CDR3 covers 15 residues. The V gene end was trimmed by 2 bases and the J gene end by 7 bases; junction bases not matched to a gene: 12. Germline loops: CDR1 SQVTM, CDR2 ANQGSEA. CDR3 sequence reads: CSVERARGLPTGYTF. DNA for the CDR3: TGCAGCGTTGAAAGGGCCAGGGGGCTACCTACTGGCTACACCTTC.

This chain joins TRBV24-1 and TRBJ1-2; TRBD1 might be the D (5 bases). V shed 2 bases and J shed 8 bases, with 20 bases lying between them. This CDR3 is built from 16 residues. CDR1 KGHDR and CDR2 SFDVKD come from the germline V gene. CDR3 residues: CATSDSSWGPGRGYTF. The DNA of the CDR3 is TGTGCCACCAGTGATTCGTCTTGGGGCCCAGGTCGGGGCTACACCTTC.

The chain carries TRBV5-6 and TRBJ2-3; 9 bases are shared with TRBD1. The CDR3 spans 15 residues. V shed 6 bases, J shed 4 bases, and the junction held 9 bases outside the gene matches. Germline CDR1 is SGHDT and CDR2 is YYEEEE. The CDR3 protein is CASTAGTGLSDTQYF. The CDR3 DNA sequence: TGTGCCAGCACGGCCGGGACAGGGTTGTCAGATACGCAGTATTTT. The full variable domain, rest sourced from reference TRBV5-6 and TRBJ2-3, is DAGVTQSPTHLIKTRGQQVTLRCSPKSGHDTVSWYQQALGQGPQFIFQYYEEEERQRGNFPDRFSGHQFPNYSSELNVNALLLGDSALYLCASTAGTGLSDTQYFGPGTRLTVL.

The chain is built from TRBV7-2 and TRBJ2-1, with 7 bases lining up with TRBD2. This CDR3 contains 15 residues. Per the germline V gene, CDR1 is SGHTA and CDR2 is FQGNSA. V lost 5 bases to trimming and J lost 7 bases; unmatched junction nucleotides: 11. Here the CDR3 reads CASSRPGLLSNEQFF. The DNA for the CDR3 is TGTGCCAGCAGCCGTCCGGGACTACTTTCGAATGAGCAGTTCTTC.

The chain employs TRBV4-3 and TRBJ2-1; 7 bases align to TRBD2. CDR1 is LGHNA, CDR2 YSLEER, per germline. This CDR3 has 17 amino acids. Trimming cost V 0 bases and J 7 bases; bases outside gene matches: 12. CDR3 sequence (DNA): TGCGCCAGCAGCCAAGATCCCCCGGGAGGAGGGGTAAATGAGCAGTTCTTC. Translation gives CASSQDPPGGGVNEQFF.